The 30 T cell receptor beta chains below all came from one sample that was sequenced in a study of T cell repertoires in aging, cancer and after chemotherapy. TCR beta rearrangements were amplified from peripheral blood genomic DNA. Multiplex touch-down PCR with TRB-A/B primers amplified rearranged V-D-J TRB sequences. Via MiXCR, TCRdb re-called the multiplex PCR reads, giving one row per CDR3 protein. The repertoire includes approximately 10,000 distinct CDR3 sequences, 25% to 35% of them detected once, and 1.9% sits in the top ten. Sequencing was carried out using blood. Every receptor here comes from a human donor in good health.

V usage is TRBV6-2 or TRBV6-3 and J usage is TRBJ1-1; possibly TRBD1 for D (6 bases). The CDR3 sequence is 17 residues long. CDR1 is MNHEY, CDR2 SVGEGT, per germline. With 2 bases removed from V and 6 bases from J, the gap between germline ends came to 22 bases. The CDR3 sequence: CASSYTFSGQFFAEAFF. DNA of the CDR3: TGTGCCAGCAGTTACACCTTCTCTGGACAGTTTTTCGCTGAAGCTTTCTTT.

The chain links TRBV13 to TRBJ2-2, with D tentatively TRBD2 (6 bases). This CDR3 contains 18 residues. V was cut by 5 bases and J by 4 bases, with 23 bases left in between. Germline lookup yields CDR1 PRHDT and CDR2 FYEKMQ (reference sequence). Written as DNA, the CDR3 is TGTGCCAGCAGCCAAACAGGAGGGGTCCGGGTAGGCACCGGGGAGCTGTTTTTT. As protein: CASSQTGGVRVGTGELFF.

There are a few counts of this clonotype. The chain is built from TRBV7-2 and TRBJ2-7; possible D gene TRBD2, 7 bases. Germline V gene data show CDR1 as SGHTA and CDR2 as FQGNSA. This CDR3 is 14 amino acids long. The V gene lost 7 bases and the J gene lost 7 bases, with 20 bases spanning the gap. The CDR3 here is CASILWGGAGEQYF. The CDR3 DNA reads as TGTGCCAGCATCCTTTGGGGGGGGGCGGGGGAGCAGTACTTC.

A remark on this clonotype: The junction shows a germline mismatch at one end, possibly a read error. The rearrangement links TRBV6-5 to TRBJ2-2, with D maybe TRBD1 (6 bases). The CDR3 runs to 16 residues. Germline V gene lookup returns CDR1 MNHEY and CDR2 SVGAGI. The CDR3 DNA is TGTGCCATCAGTTACCTGGACAGCTCGAACACCGGGGAGCTGTTTTTT. Amino acids: CAISYLDSSNTGELFF.

This chain connects TRBV6-4 to TRBJ2-1; D is tentatively TRBD1 or TRBD2 (6 bases each). The V gene lost 5 bases and the J gene lost 0 bases, with 14 bases spanning the gap. The germline V gene has CDR1 MRHNA and CDR2 SNTAGT. This CDR3 is 16 amino acids long. CDR3 sequence reads: CASSMGGLISYNEQFF. The CDR3 DNA follows: TGTGCCAGCAGTATGGGGGGCCTGATCTCCTACAATGAGCAGTTCTTC.

This clonotype has only a few counts. The chain carries TRBV7-3 and TRBJ1-2, with D uncertain. CDR3 size: 13 residues. V was clipped by 4 bases and J by 5 bases, with 11 bases between them. Germline V gene data show CDR1 as SGHTA and CDR2 as FQGTGA. The CDR3 DNA sequence: TGTGCCAGCAGCTCCTCGGCGGGGTATGGCTACACCTTC. Its protein is CASSSSAGYGYTF.

V and J are TRBV7-2 and TRBJ1-1; D may be TRBD1 (6 bases). The V end lost 1 base, the J end lost 5 bases, and 14 bases lay between the germline ends. Germline V gene sequence: CDR1 SGHTA, CDR2 FQGNSA. The CDR3 is made up of 15 amino acids. The CDR3 DNA sequence: TGTGCCAGCAGCTTAGACGGGGGCGCGGGAACTGAAGCTTTCTTT. The encoded protein is CASSLDGGAGTEAFF.

This chain connects TRBV28 to TRBJ2-7, with D perhaps being TRBD1 or TRBD2 (5 bases each). The germline CDR1 and CDR2 sequences are MDHEN and SYDVKM. CDR3 length equals 15 residues. Trimming shortened V by 3 bases and J by 2 bases, and 14 bases separated the two germline ends. The CDR3 loop reads CASSLLRGLPYEQYF. Written as DNA, the CDR3 is TGTGCCAGCAGTTTGTTGAGGGGCTTGCCCTACGAGCAGTACTTC.

The CDR3 reads CASSPRLFAGGSSENEQFF. The CDR3 region has the DNA TGTGCCAGCAGCCCCCGCTTGTTTGCGGGGGGGAGTTCTGAGAATGAGCAGTTCTTC. The chain couples TRBV7-9 to TRBJ2-1, with TRBD2 matching 9 bases. CDR1 and CDR2 (germline): SEHNR, FQNEAQ (reference sequence). The V segment lost 5 bases and the J segment 7 bases; nucleotides outside the gene matches: 21. This CDR3 has 19 residues.

This clonotype showed up just a few times. This chain connects TRBV28 to TRBJ2-7, with D tentatively TRBD2 (5 bases). Trimming cost V 6 bases and J 6 bases, with 12 bases left between them. CDR1 is MDHEN and CDR2 is SYDVKM in the germline V gene. CDR3 length equals 12 residues. This chain's CDR3 is CASSPGRREQYF. The DNA of the CDR3 is TGTGCCAGCAGCCCTGGGAGACGCGAGCAGTACTTC.

This clonotype counts as medium-sized. V is TRBV6-1 and J is TRBJ1-1; the D gene is possibly TRBD1 (5 bases). The CDR3 has 10 amino acids. Germline CDR1 MNHNS, CDR2 SASEGT. The V end was cut by 6 bases, the J end by 7 bases, with 6 bases between. CDR3: CASRTDEAFF. CDR3 sequence (DNA): TGTGCCAGCAGGACAGATGAAGCTTTCTTT.

This chain uses TRBV28 with TRBJ1-4, with D maybe TRBD1 (5 bases). CDR1 is MDHEN and CDR2 is SYDVKM in the germline V gene. Between the trimmed V and J ends, which lost 2 bases and 7 bases, there was a span of 11 bases. This CDR3 contains 14 residues. The CDR3 bases are TGTGCCAGCAGTTTAGCCGGGGGAGGTGAAAAACTGTTTTTT. Translating gives CASSLAGGGEKLFF.

The CDR3 loop is CASRFDSMRETQYF. The CDR3 region has the DNA TGTGCCAGCAGATTCGACTCTATGAGGGAGACCCAGTACTTC. The J gene is TRBJ2-5, the V gene TRBV12-3 or TRBV12-4, with D unresolved. The CDR3 has 14 amino acids. The germline V and J ends were trimmed by 6 bases and 5 bases, with 16 bases remaining between them.

The chain has TRBV30 and TRBJ2-7, with a possible D match to TRBD2 (5 bases). CDR3 size: 12 residues. Germline values: CDR1 GTSNPN, CDR2 SVGIG (reference sequence). Trimming removed 1 base at V and 3 bases at J, with 7 bases between. This CDR3 reads CAWSATNYEQYF. CDR3 DNA: TGTGCCTGGAGTGCGACTAACTACGAGCAGTACTTC.

In its sample, this clonotype ranks as medium-sized (0.01 to 0.1%). This chain links TRBV6-5 with TRBJ1-2; possibly TRBD1 for D (6 bases). The germline V and J ends were trimmed by 7 bases and 4 bases, with 16 bases remaining between them. The CDR3 loop spans 14 amino acids. CDR1 and CDR2 from the germline V gene are MNHEY and SVGAGI. DNA of the CDR3: TGTGCCAGCACCCTAGGCAGGGGCGGCTATGGCTACACCTTC. Its translation is CASTLGRGGYGYTF.

CDR3 loop: CASRRGGTTTDTQYF. Written as DNA, the CDR3 is TGTGCCAGCAGGAGAGGGGGGACGACCACAGATACGCAGTATTTT. The V gene is TRBV13, the J gene TRBJ2-3; D might be TRBD1 or TRBD2, each matching 6 bases. Germline V gene sequence: CDR1 PRHDT, CDR2 FYEKMQ (reference sequence). The V and J ends lost 6 bases and 2 bases respectively, with 15 bases between them. This CDR3 contains 15 residues.

The V and J genes are TRBV12-3 or TRBV12-4 and TRBJ1-6; D unresolved. Trimming took off 6 bases at V and 5 bases at J, with 11 bases between the two ends. The length of the CDR3 is 14 residues. CDR3 bases: TGTGCCAGCAGCCCCCGGGGAAATAATTCACCCCTCCACTTT. Protein product: CASSPRGNNSPLHF.

The chain joins TRBV6-2 or TRBV6-3 to TRBJ2-1; D call uncertain. Germline V gene data show CDR1 as MNHEY and CDR2 as SVGEGT. The CDR3 is made up of 14 amino acids. Deletions cut 7 bases from V and 7 bases from J, with 17 bases between. CDR3 in amino acids: CASTPNGYPNEQFF. The CDR3 DNA reads TGTGCCAGCACCCCGAACGGGTACCCGAATGAGCAGTTCTTC.

This clonotype was recorded a few times. The chain's CDR3 is CASSPGQGETQYF. CDR3 coding DNA: TGTGCCAGCAGCCCGGGACAGGGTGAGACCCAGTACTTC. This chain uses TRBV7-2 with TRBJ2-5, with 9 bases fitting TRBD1. The V segment lost 5 bases and the J segment 5 bases; nucleotides outside the gene matches: 3. The CDR3 is made up of 13 amino acids. CDR1 and CDR2 (germline): SGHTA, FQGNSA.

The rearrangement links TRBV6-1 to TRBJ2-7; 12 bases map to TRBD2. After removal of 7 bases from V and 5 bases from J, the junction contained 9 bases not matched to a gene. CDR1 and CDR2 (germline): MNHNS, SASEGT. CDR3 length equals 15 residues. CDR3 coding DNA: TGTGCCAGCACCGCGTCGAGGACTAGCGGGGACGAGCAGTACTTC. Translation gives CASTASRTSGDEQYF.

This rearrangement joins TRBV12-3 or TRBV12-4 to TRBJ1-1; D gene uncertain. V was cut by 7 bases and J by 7 bases, with 10 bases left in between. The CDR3 is made up of 11 amino acids. CDR3 sequence reads: CASNLKGEAFF. In DNA, the CDR3 is TGTGCCAGCAACCTGAAGGGTGAAGCTTTCTTT.

Turning to this clonotype: This may be a read error, as it is one base from a much larger clone. The chain couples TRBV6-4 to TRBJ2-6; possibly TRBD1 for D (5 bases). The CDR3 is made up of 15 amino acids. The germline CDR1 and CDR2 sequences are MRHNA and SNTAGT. Here the CDR3 DNA reads TGTGCCAGCAGTGAAGACAGCTCTGGGGCCAAAGTCCTGACTTTC. Its protein product is CASSEDSSGAKVLTF.

Only a few counts were recorded for this clonotype. This chain joins TRBV11-1 and TRBJ1-6; the match to TRBD1 covers 7 bases. V shed 5 bases and J 4 bases; nucleotides not matched to a gene: 8. CDR1 is SGHAT and CDR2 is FQDESV in the germline V gene (reference sequence). The CDR3 covers 16 residues. This CDR3 reads CASSHQSGQYNSPLHF. CDR3 DNA sequence: TGTGCCAGCAGCCATCAGTCGGGACAGTATAATTCACCCCTCCACTTT.

The chain employs TRBV15 and TRBJ2-7; TRBD1 aligns across 8 bases. The CDR3 is 18 amino acids. V trimming: 0 bases; J trimming: 4 bases; junction bases outside the gene matches: 14. CDR1 is LNHNV, CDR2 YYDKDF, per germline (reference sequence). CDR3 nucleotide sequence: TGTGCCACCAGCAGAGATGAGACAGGGGCCCTCGTACGGTACGAGCAGTACTTC. This sequence encodes CATSRDETGALVRYEQYF.

The genes are TRBV7-3 and TRBJ2-6, with no clear D. Trimming left V 5 bases short and J 1 base short, with 12 bases between. Per germline, CDR1 SGHTA and CDR2 FQGTGA. The CDR3 totals 16 residues. The CDR3 sequence is CASSLRPISGANVLTF. The CDR3 region has the DNA TGTGCCAGCAGCCTCCGACCGATATCTGGGGCCAACGTCCTGACTTTC.

The chain links TRBV5-1 to TRBJ1-1; 7 positions match TRBD1. V was pared by 4 bases and J by 8 bases, with 14 bases of the junction left unmatched. CDR3 length: 15 residues. Germline CDR1 SGHRS, CDR2 YFSETQ. This chain's CDR3 is CASSIYRGGEPEAFF. CDR3 coding DNA: TGCGCCAGCAGCATCTACAGGGGCGGGGAACCCGAAGCTTTCTTT.

The gene calls are TRBV7-2 and TRBJ2-5; 9 bases agree with TRBD1. Germline V gene data show CDR1 as SGHTA and CDR2 as FQGNSA. Trimming took 6 bases from V and 5 from J; bases not matched to a gene: 10. The CDR3 extends over 15 amino acids. DNA of the CDR3: TGTGCCAGCAGTCCCACAGGGGGCGATTTTGAGACCCAGTACTTC. It yields the protein CASSPTGGDFETQYF.

This clonotype has a handful of counts. CDR3 nucleotides: TGTGCCAGCAGCTTAGAGCGGGGGACAGGGACCTACGAGCAGTACTTC. It is translated as CASSLERGTGTYEQYF. The chain recombines TRBV7-2 with TRBJ2-7; a possible D gene is TRBD1 (9 bases). The CDR3 contains 16 residues. Germline V gene lookup returns CDR1 SGHTA and CDR2 FQGNSA. Between the trimmed V and J ends, which lost 1 base and 2 bases, there was a span of 15 bases.

This sequence joins TRBV19 and TRBJ1-5; maybe TRBD1 (5 bases). Trimming shortened V by 3 bases and J by 4 bases, and 13 bases separated the two germline ends. CDR3 length: 15 residues. Germline values: CDR1 LNHDA, CDR2 SQIVND (reference sequence). The DNA of the CDR3 is TGTGCCAGTAGTATCACAGCGGAGGGGAATCAGCCCCAGCATTTT. Residues: CASSITAEGNQPQHF.

V and J are TRBV5-5 and TRBJ1-1, with a possible D match to TRBD1 (5 bases). Between the trimmed V and J ends, which lost 4 bases and 10 bases, there was a span of 23 bases. This CDR3 is built from 15 residues. Looked up from germline, CDR1 is SGHKS and CDR2 is YYEKEE (reference sequence). CDR3 in DNA: TGTGCCAGCAGCGTAGACTCGGGGAAGGGGCGAGCAGCTTTCTTT. This encodes CASSVDSGKGRAAFF.